This passage covers 15 T cell receptor beta chains from one sample sequenced in a study of blood T cell repertoires in COVID-19. TCRdb's table, derived via immunoSEQ multiplex PCR, lists solely in-frame clones and lacks some. Here the sample spans approximately 100,000 clones, around nine tenths being singletons. The sequenced sample was peripheral blood. The receptors derive from a man aged 70-80 years with acute or convalescent COVID-19.

This clone showed up just once. The chain carries TRBV28 and TRBJ2-7; no definite D call. This CDR3 is 13 amino acids long. The germline CDR1 and CDR2 sequences are MDHEN and SYDVKM. Trimming cost V 5 bases and J 6 bases, with 14 bases left between them. CDR3 amino acids: CASSTPTWSEQYF. CDR3 bases: TGTGCCAGCAGTACCCCGACTTGGAGCGAGCAGTACTTC. Based on the CDR3 plus reference TRBV28 and TRBJ2-7, the full variable domain is DVKVTQSSRYLVKRTGEKVFLECVQDMDHENMFWYRQDPGLGLRLIYFSYDVKMKEKGDIPEGYSVSREKKERFSLILESASTNQTSMYLCASSTPTWSEQYFGPGTRLTVT.

This clone has just one count. The chain recombines TRBV27 with TRBJ1-5; D gene ambiguous. There are 14 residues in the CDR3. The V end lost 2 bases, the J end lost 7 bases, and 12 bases lay between the germline ends. Germline lookup yields CDR1 MNHEY and CDR2 SMNVEV (reference sequence). The CDR3: CASSLGWSGQPQHF. The CDR3 nucleotides read TGTGCCAGCAGTTTAGGATGGTCAGGCCAGCCCCAGCATTTT.

The chain employs TRBV7-9 and TRBJ1-5; possible D gene TRBD1, 6 bases. The ends were cut back, 3 bases at V and 6 bases at J, with 12 bases in the middle. CDR1 is SEHNR and CDR2 is FQNEAQ in the germline V gene (reference sequence). The CDR3 is made up of 14 amino acids. The CDR3, as DNA: TGTGCCAGCAGCTTGGAGGGGGGGAGTCAGCCCCAGCATTTT. Its translation is CASSLEGGSQPQHF.

V and J are TRBV30 and TRBJ1-5; D is undetermined. The germline V gene has CDR1 GTSNPN and CDR2 SVGIG (reference sequence). The CDR3 contains 14 residues. V was clipped by 1 base and J by 7 bases, with 14 bases between them. In DNA form, the CDR3 reads TGTGCCTGGAGTGGAGGGCTGGGCGGACAGCCCCAGCATTTT. Its protein is CAWSGGLGGQPQHF.

The V call is TRBV12-5, the J call TRBJ1-5; no clear D. The CDR3 contains 13 residues. V lost 2 bases and J 6 bases, leaving 8 bases between the germline ends. Germline V CDR1 and CDR2: LGHNT, FRNRAP. In nucleotides, the CDR3 is TGTGCTAGTGGTTTGAACTTTGTTCAGCCCCAGCATTTT. This translates into CASGLNFVQPQHF.

This clone was seen just once. The chain is built from TRBV5-1 and TRBJ2-5; a weak D match, TRBD1 (5 bases). Trimming left V 0 bases short and J 3 bases short, with 9 bases between. This CDR3 spans 14 amino acids. In germline, CDR1 is SGHRS, CDR2 YFSETQ. Written as DNA, the CDR3 is TGCGCCAGCAGCTTGGGGACAAACGAAGAGACCCAGTACTTC. It codes for CASSLGTNEETQYF.

The V and J genes are TRBV2 and TRBJ2-6; 8 bases map to TRBD1. The CDR3 loop spans 15 amino acids. Trimming took 9 bases from V and 0 from J; bases not matched to a gene: 4. Germline assignment: CDR1 SNHLY and CDR2 FYNNEI. The CDR3 is CASAGQDSGANVLTF. CDR3 bases: TGTGCCAGTGCGGGACAGGACTCTGGGGCCAACGTCCTGACTTTC. The full variable domain, its missing parts supplied by reference TRBV2 and TRBJ2-6, is EPEVTQTPSHQVTQMGQEVILRCVPISNHLYFYWYRQILGQKVEFLVSFYNNEISEKSEIFDDQFSVERPDGSNFTLKIRSTKLEDSAMYFCASAGQDSGANVLTFGAGSRLTVL.

The gene calls are TRBV7-2 and TRBJ2-5; D possibly corresponds to TRBD2 (5 bases). The CDR3 consists of 19 residues. The V end was cut by 2 bases, the J end by 4 bases, with 26 bases between. Germline lookup yields CDR1 SGHTA and CDR2 FQGNSA. Here the CDR3 DNA reads TGTGCCAGCAGCTTAATGAGGGCTAGCCGTAGTGGATTGTCAGAGACCCAGTACTTC. This sequence encodes CASSLMRASRSGLSETQYF.

V is TRBV13 and J is TRBJ1-6, with TRBD1 identical over 7 bases. Unmatched junction bases numbered 12, after V lost 4 bases and J lost 12 bases. CDR1 and CDR2 from the germline V gene are PRHDT and FYEKMQ (reference sequence). The CDR3 consists of 15 residues. The CDR3 sequence: CASSSPLRQGRPLHF. CDR3 bases: TGTGCCAGCAGCTCCCCCCTCCGACAGGGTAGACCCCTCCACTTT.

V is TRBV4-3 and J is TRBJ2-7; D might be TRBD2 (6 bases). Trimming removed 0 bases from V and 0 bases from J, with 12 bases in between. Germline V gives CDR1 LGHNA, CDR2 YSLEER. The CDR3 has 16 residues. The CDR3 loop reads CASSQDPGLRSYEQYF. The CDR3, as DNA: TGCGCCAGCAGCCAAGACCCGGGACTCCGCTCCTACGAGCAGTACTTC.

The chain is built from TRBV10-3 and TRBJ2-1; D may be TRBD2 (6 bases). V lost 4 bases and J 0 bases, leaving 7 bases between the germline ends. Per the germline V gene, CDR1 is ENHRY and CDR2 is SYGVKD. This CDR3 is built from 14 residues. The CDR3 sequence is CAISVGGSYNEQFF. The CDR3, as DNA: TGTGCCATCAGTGTGGGGGGCTCCTACAATGAGCAGTTCTTC.

The V call is TRBV5-1, the J call TRBJ2-7, with 14 bases aligning to TRBD2. Unmatched junction bases numbered 11, after V lost 5 bases and J lost 4 bases. Germline V gene data show CDR1 as SGHRS and CDR2 as YFSETQ. There are 17 residues in the CDR3. The CDR3 DNA reads as TGCGCCAGCAGGCCCGGGACTAGCGGGAGTGGTTCGTACGAGCAGTACTTC. It encodes CASRPGTSGSGSYEQYF. The full variable domain, rest sourced from reference TRBV5-1 and TRBJ2-7, is KAGVTQTPRYLIKTRGQQVTLSCSPISGHRSVSWYQQTPGQGLQFLFEYFSETQRNKGNFPGRFSGRQFSNSRSEMNVSTLELGDSALYLCASRPGTSGSGSYEQYFGPGTRLTVT.

CDR3 protein: CSVIGTSNEKLFF. CDR3 sequence (DNA): TGCAGCGTTATCGGGACATCTAATGAAAAACTGTTTTTT. This sequence joins TRBV29-1 and TRBJ1-4; D may be TRBD1 (6 bases). This CDR3 has 13 residues. Germline-derived CDR1 and CDR2 are SQVTM and ANQGSEA. V lost 5 bases and J 3 bases, leaving 10 bases between the germline ends.

This chain uses TRBV28 with TRBJ1-1; 9 bases align to TRBD1. The germline CDR1 and CDR2 sequences are MDHEN and SYDVKM. Unmatched junction bases numbered 2, after V lost 2 bases and J lost 7 bases. CDR3 size: 13 residues. The chain's CDR3 is CASSLHRGLEAFF. CDR3 coding DNA: TGTGCCAGCAGTTTACACAGGGGGCTTGAAGCTTTCTTT.

V is TRBV10-2 and J is TRBJ2-1, with TRBD2 matching over 12 bases. Germline lookup yields CDR1 WSHSY and CDR2 SAAADI. The CDR3 sequence is 15 residues long. V trimming: 8 bases; J trimming: 4 bases; junction bases outside the gene matches: 6. The DNA of the CDR3 is TGCGCCAGCCGCGTGACTAGCGGGGGATACAATGAGCAGTTCTTC. It encodes CASRVTSGGYNEQFF.